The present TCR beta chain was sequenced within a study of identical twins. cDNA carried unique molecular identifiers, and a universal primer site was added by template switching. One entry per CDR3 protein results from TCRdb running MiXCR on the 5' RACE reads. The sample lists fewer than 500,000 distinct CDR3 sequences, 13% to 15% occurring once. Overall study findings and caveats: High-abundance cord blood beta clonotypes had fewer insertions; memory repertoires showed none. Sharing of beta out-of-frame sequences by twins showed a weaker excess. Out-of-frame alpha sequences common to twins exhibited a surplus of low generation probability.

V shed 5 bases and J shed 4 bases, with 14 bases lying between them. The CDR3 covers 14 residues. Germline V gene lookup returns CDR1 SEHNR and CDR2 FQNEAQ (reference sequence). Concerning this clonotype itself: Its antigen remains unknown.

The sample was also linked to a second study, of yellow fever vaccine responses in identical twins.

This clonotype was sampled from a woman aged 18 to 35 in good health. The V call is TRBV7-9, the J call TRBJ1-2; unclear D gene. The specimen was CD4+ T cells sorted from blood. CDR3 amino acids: CASSPRTDSYGYTF. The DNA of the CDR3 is TGTGCCAGCAGCCCCAGGACGGATTCCTATGGCTACACCTTC.